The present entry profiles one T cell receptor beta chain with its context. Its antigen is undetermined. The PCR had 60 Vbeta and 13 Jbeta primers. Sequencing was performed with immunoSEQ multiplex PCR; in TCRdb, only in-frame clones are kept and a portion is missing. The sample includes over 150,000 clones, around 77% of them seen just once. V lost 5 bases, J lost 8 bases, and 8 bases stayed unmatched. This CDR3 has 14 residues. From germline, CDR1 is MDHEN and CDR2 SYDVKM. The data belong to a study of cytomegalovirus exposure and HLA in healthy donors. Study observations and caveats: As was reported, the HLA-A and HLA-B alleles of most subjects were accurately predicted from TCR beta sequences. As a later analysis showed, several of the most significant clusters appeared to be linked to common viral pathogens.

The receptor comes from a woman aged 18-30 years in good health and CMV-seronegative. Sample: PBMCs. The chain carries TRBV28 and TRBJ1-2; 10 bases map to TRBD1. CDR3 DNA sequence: TGTGCCAGCAGTCCCTACTCGACAGGGGGCGGCTACACCTTC. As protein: CASSPYSTGGGYTF.